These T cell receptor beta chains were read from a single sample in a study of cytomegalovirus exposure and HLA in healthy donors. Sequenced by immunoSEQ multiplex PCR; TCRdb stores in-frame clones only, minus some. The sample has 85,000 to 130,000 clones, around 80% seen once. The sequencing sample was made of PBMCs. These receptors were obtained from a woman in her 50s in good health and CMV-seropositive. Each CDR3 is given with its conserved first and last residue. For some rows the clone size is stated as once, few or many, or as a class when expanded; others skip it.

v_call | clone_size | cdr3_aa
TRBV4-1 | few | CASSHPDRALTEQYF
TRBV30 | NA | CAWTGQAISYEQYF
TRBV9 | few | CASSVDREQTQYF
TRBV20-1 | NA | CSASLGQQAFF
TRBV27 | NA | CASSLSTERSYNEQFF
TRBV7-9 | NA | CASSLEQPSYGYTF
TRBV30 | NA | CAWSVPTVSYANYGYTF
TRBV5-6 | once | CASSWIAGQETQYF
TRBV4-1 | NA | CASSQGRDSSTEAFF
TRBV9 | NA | CASSVGQGNYEQYF
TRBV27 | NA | CASSPGGTEAFF
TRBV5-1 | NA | CASSLRVTGGETQYF
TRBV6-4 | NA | CASRVDRCLSYEQYF
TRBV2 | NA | CASRDGTGVEAFF
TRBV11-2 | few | CASSSIAGAYYNEQFF
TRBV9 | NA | CASSQQGLLNEKLFF
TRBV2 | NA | CASRGTAFFNQPQHF
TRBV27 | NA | CASKVKREGFGEQYF
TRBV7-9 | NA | CSSTSNYGYTF
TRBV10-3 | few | CAISLTGTDTQYF
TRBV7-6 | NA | CASSLGTGDIQYF
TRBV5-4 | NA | CASSAGLHNEQFF
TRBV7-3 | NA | CASSLSRNTEAFF
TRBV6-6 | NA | CATLQGQGPQHF
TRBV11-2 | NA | CASSSREAGEKTQYF
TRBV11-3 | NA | CASSLRQGRDGEQFF
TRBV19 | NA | CATSDRATRPSGNTIYF
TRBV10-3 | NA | CAISSPGTSGSSYEQYF
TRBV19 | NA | CASSFNRVNQPQHF
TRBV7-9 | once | CASSPPGQGESPLHF
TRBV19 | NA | CASKGGRSNQPQHF
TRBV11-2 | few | CASSRMASGNSHTGELFF
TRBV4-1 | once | CASSQGGGAYGYTF
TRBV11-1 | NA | CASSLGGWQGQETQYF
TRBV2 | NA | CASRGGGSSYNEQFF
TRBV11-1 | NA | CASSLNPGQQATGELFF
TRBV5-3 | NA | CARSPGPYNEQFF
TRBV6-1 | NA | CAGSRAGVTDTQYF
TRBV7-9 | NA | CASSPSGGFGNTIYF
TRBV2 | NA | CASKRALSYEQYF
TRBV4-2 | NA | CASSQDRGGLAGVGSYNEQFF
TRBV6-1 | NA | CASSYYTGGPEAFF
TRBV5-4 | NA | CASSVRGGGYNEQFF
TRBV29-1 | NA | CSVPPSGRFTDTQYF
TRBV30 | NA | CAWSFFSYNEQFF
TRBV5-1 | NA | CASSLTAESGNTIYF
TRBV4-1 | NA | CASSQETGAGAPREQYF
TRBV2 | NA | CASTEDTGELFF
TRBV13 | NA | CASSNRGSGNTIYF
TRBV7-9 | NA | CASSLGQKATNEKLFF
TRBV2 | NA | CASSVQASASKAFF
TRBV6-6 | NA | CASSQDRGNTEAFF